The 21 T cell receptor beta chains presented below share a single source sample, sequenced in a study of blood T cell repertoires in COVID-19. Here immunoSEQ multiplex PCR was the method, and the copy in TCRdb shows in-frame clones only, minus some. Counted here are about 300,000 clones, about 80% occurring once; the ten biggest clones make up around a tenth. The sequenced material came from peripheral blood. The source of these receptors is a woman aged 50 to 60 who had recovered from COVID-19.

This clone was detected a few times. V usage is TRBV3-1 (or the pseudogene TRBV3-2) and J usage is TRBJ2-1; 11 positions match TRBD2. The CDR3 contains 17 residues. V dropped 4 bases and J dropped 4; count of bases not matched to a gene: 9. CDR1 is LGHDT and CDR2 is YNNKEL in the germline V gene (reference sequence). In nucleotides, the CDR3 is TGTGCCAGCAGCCGCACACCGGGACTAGCGGTGTACAATGAGCAGTTCTTC. This gives the protein CASSRTPGLAVYNEQFF.

This chain joins TRBV6-2 or TRBV6-3 and TRBJ1-1; TRBD1 might be the D (5 bases). Deletions cut 5 bases from V and 5 bases from J, with 15 bases between. Germline V CDR1 and CDR2: MNHEY, SVGEGT. The CDR3 runs 14 residues. The DNA for the CDR3 is TGTGCCAGCAGTCTCCAAGGGGCTGTTACTGAAGCTTTCTTT. Its protein product is CASSLQGAVTEAFF.

This chain joins TRBV19 and TRBJ1-2; weak D call: TRBD1 (6 bases). The germline V gene encodes CDR1 LNHDA and CDR2 SQIVND (reference sequence). The ends were cut back, 4 bases at V and 4 bases at J, with 10 bases in the middle. This CDR3 has 13 residues. CDR3 in amino acids: CASSTGDTYGYTF. CDR3 nucleotides: TGTGCCAGTAGTACAGGGGACACCTATGGCTACACCTTC.

The CDR3 protein is CASSKHGGLTDTQYF. Here the CDR3 DNA reads TGTGCCAGCAGCAAACATGGGGGCCTCACAGATACGCAGTATTTT. V and J are TRBV21-1 and TRBJ2-3; TRBD1, the table's D call, lacks a check against the DNA. TRBV21-1 is labeled a pseudogene. There are 15 residues in the CDR3.

The rearrangement uses TRBV7-2 and TRBJ1-1; D gene unclear. The CDR3 consists of 14 residues. Germline CDR1 is SGHTA and CDR2 is FQGNSA. Trimming pared 2 bases from V and 5 bases from J, leaving 12 bases between. The CDR3 sequence is CASSLKHSMTEAFF. The CDR3 DNA follows: TGTGCCAGCAGCTTAAAACACAGCATGACTGAAGCTTTCTTT. Full variable domain (remainder filled in from reference TRBV7-2 and TRBJ1-1): GAGVSQSPSNKVTEKGKDVELRCDPISGHTALYWYRQSLGQGLEFLIYFQGNSAPDKSGLPSDRFSAERTGGSVSTLTIQRTQQEDSAVYLCASSLKHSMTEAFFGQGTRLTVV.

The rearrangement links TRBV21-1 to TRBJ1-1. TRBV21-1 is noted as a pseudogene. The CDR3 covers 15 residues. The CDR3 coding sequence is TGTGCCAGCAGCAAAGAGGATGCGGGGAACACTGAAGCTTTCTTT. Its translation: CASSKEDAGNTEAFF.

This rearrangement joins TRBV25-1 to TRBJ1-4; unclear D gene. With 1 base removed from V and 5 bases from J, the gap between germline ends came to 11 bases. CDR3 size: 15 residues. Germline CDR1 reads MGHDK; CDR2 reads SYGVNS. The CDR3 loop is CASSEFGGNNEKLFF. For the CDR3, the DNA is TGTGCCAGCAGTGAATTTGGAGGGAACAATGAAAAACTGTTTTTT.

This sequence joins TRBV5-6 and TRBJ1-6; 7 positions agree with TRBD1. V lost 4 bases to trimming and J lost 9 bases; unmatched junction nucleotides: 7. Germline V gene lookup returns CDR1 SGHDT and CDR2 YYEEEE. The CDR3 covers 14 residues. The CDR3 region is CASSARDRFSPLHF. CDR3 bases: TGTGCCAGCAGCGCCCGGGACAGATTTTCACCCCTCCACTTT.

This chain connects TRBV28 to TRBJ1-1; D is perhaps TRBD1 (5 bases). V was clipped by 6 bases and J by 2 bases, with 10 bases between them. The CDR3 loop spans 13 amino acids. Germline CDR1 is MDHEN and CDR2 is SYDVKM. The CDR3 nucleotides are TGTGCCAGCAGAACCGGACATAACACTGAAGCTTTCTTT. It is translated as CASRTGHNTEAFF.

This clone was seen more than once but under ten times. The sample holds other DNA sequences that translate to the same CDR3. The chain employs TRBV9 and TRBJ2-2; 7 nucleotides align to TRBD2. The CDR3 sequence is 16 residues long. With V trimmed by 0 bases and J by 5 bases, 7 bases remained unmatched. Germline CDR1 is SGDLS and CDR2 is YYNGEE. The CDR3: CASSVAGGGWTGELFF. The CDR3 nucleotides are TGTGCCAGCAGCGTAGCTGGGGGGGGATGGACCGGGGAGCTGTTTTTT.

The rearrangement links TRBV4-2 to TRBJ1-1; the D is unclear. CDR1 LGHNA and CDR2 YNFKEQ come from the germline V gene. V lost 0 bases, J lost 4 bases, and 12 bases lay in between. This CDR3 has 15 residues. CDR3 in amino acids: CASSQDRVLGTEAFF. The CDR3 nucleotides are TGTGCCAGCAGCCAAGATCGGGTGCTGGGCACTGAAGCTTTCTTT.

This clone appeared once. The chain carries TRBV30 and TRBJ1-1; possibly TRBD1 for D (6 bases). Germline CDR1 GTSNPN, CDR2 SVGIG (reference sequence). V gave up 5 bases and J gave up 8 bases, with 9 bases separating them. The CDR3 sequence is 10 residues long. CDR3 DNA sequence: TGTGCCTGGGGGGGCTTCGAAGCTTTCTTT. Protein product: CAWGGFEAFF.

The sample holds one count of this clone. The V and J genes are TRBV5-1 and TRBJ2-3; tentatively, D is TRBD1 (6 bases). Germline V gene data show CDR1 as SGHRS and CDR2 as YFSETQ. V was trimmed by 4 bases and J by 0 bases, leaving 12 bases between them. This CDR3 has 15 residues. The CDR3 reads CASSIGTPSTDTQYF. The DNA for the CDR3 is TGCGCCAGCAGCATAGGGACACCTAGCACAGATACGCAGTATTTT.

This clone was seen ten or more times. This chain connects TRBV14 to TRBJ2-7, with TRBD2 as a possible D gene (5 bases). Between the trimmed V and J ends, which lost 1 base and 12 bases, there was a span of 13 bases. The CDR3 consists of 12 residues. Per germline, CDR1 SGHDN and CDR2 FVKESK. The CDR3 DNA sequence: TGTGCCAGCAGCCAAGTGAACGGGATAGGGTACTTC. It translates to CASSQVNGIGYF.

This clone appeared a single time. The CDR3 DNA follows: TGTGCCAGCAGCCAAGAGCGGTTGAGCGGGGACAATGAGCAGTTCTTC. This sequence encodes CASSQERLSGDNEQFF. The V gene is TRBV3-1 (or the pseudogene TRBV3-2), the J gene TRBJ2-1; 7 bases line up with TRBD2. The CDR3 has 16 residues. The J segment lost 5 bases and the V segment lost 0 bases, leaving 7 bases of the junction unmatched. Germline CDR1 reads LGHDT; CDR2 reads YNNKEL (reference sequence).

The CDR3 here is CASRQGSGVQPQHF. The CDR3 DNA reads as TGTGCCAGCAGACAGGGGTCAGGAGTACAGCCCCAGCATTTT. The chain recombines TRBV28 with TRBJ1-5; 7 bases map to TRBD1. The CDR3 runs 14 residues. Germline-derived CDR1 and CDR2 are MDHEN and SYDVKM. Losses at the gene ends were 6 bases for V and 7 bases for J; bases not matched to a gene: 9.

V is TRBV5-5 and J is TRBJ1-4; D is possibly TRBD1 (6 bases). Germline V gene data show CDR1 as SGHKS and CDR2 as YYEKEE (reference sequence). This CDR3 region has 15 residues. The ends were cut back, 1 base at V and 2 bases at J, with 9 bases in the middle. CDR3 sequence reads: CASSLTGYTNEKLFF. The DNA for the CDR3 is TGTGCCAGCAGCTTGACAGGGTATACTAATGAAAAACTGTTTTTT.

This clone was detected a few times. V and J are TRBV6-5 and TRBJ1-5; 7 bases are a match to TRBD1. The CDR3 contains 15 residues. V lost 3 bases and J lost 6; bases outside the gene matches: 8. Per the germline V gene, CDR1 is MNHEY and CDR2 is SVGAGI. The CDR3 bases are TGTGCCAGCAGTTATAGTGGACAGGCGAGTCAGCCCCAGCATTTT. Protein sequence: CASSYSGQASQPQHF.

This chain connects TRBV25-1 to TRBJ2-5, with TRBD2 identical over 9 bases. Looked up from germline, CDR1 is MGHDK and CDR2 is SYGVNS. V shed 1 base, J shed 5 bases, and the junction held 5 bases outside the gene matches. The CDR3 spans 15 residues. The CDR3 spells CASSESASGRETQYF. The CDR3 DNA follows: TGTGCCAGCAGTGAATCGGCCAGCGGGAGGGAGACCCAGTACTTC.

V and J are TRBV18 and TRBJ2-7; tentatively, D is TRBD1 (6 bases). V was clipped by 3 bases and J by 6 bases, with 9 bases between them. Germline V gene data show CDR1 as KGHSH and CDR2 as LQKENI. This CDR3 comprises 12 residues. CDR3 DNA sequence: TGTGCCAGCTCACCGGACAGTCGCGAGCAGTACTTC. Residues: CASSPDSREQYF.

The chain is built from TRBV2 and TRBJ2-2; 7 bases are a match to TRBD2. The germline V gene encodes CDR1 SNHLY and CDR2 FYNNEI. Trimming at V came to 4 bases and at J to 6 bases, leaving 8 bases not matched to a gene. This CDR3 spans 15 amino acids. The CDR3 sequence: CASSGPRGGAGELFF. The DNA for the CDR3 is TGTGCCAGCAGTGGGCCCCGTGGGGGGGCCGGGGAGCTGTTTTTT.